This entry features one TCR beta chain sequence. Per the germline V gene, CDR1 is SGHVS and CDR2 is FQNEAQ. This CDR3 spans 16 amino acids. V shed 5 bases and J 2 bases; nucleotides not matched to a gene: 7. The protocol was immunoSEQ multiplex PCR, while the TCRdb copy is restricted to in-frame clones and leaves out a portion. The sample includes 20,000 to 25,000 clones, around 90% of them seen just once. The data originate from a study of PD-L1 blockade in urothelial cancer. The source of this sequence is a woman between 55 and 75 years old with urothelial cancer. Sequences were derived from PBMCs, sampled around atezolizumab (anti-PD-L1) treatment. The genes are TRBV7-8 and TRBJ1-2, with TRBD1 matching 11 bases. This CDR3 is CASSLVGTGGNYGYTF. In DNA form, the CDR3 reads TGTGCCAGCAGCCTTGTGGGGACAGGGGGAAACTATGGCTACACCTTC. The variable domain in full, with the rest retrieved from reference TRBV7-8 and TRBJ1-2, is GAGVSQSPRYKVAKRGQDVALRCDPISGHVSLFWYQQALGQGPEFLTYFQNEAQLDKSGLPSDRFFAERPEGSVSTLKIQRTQQEDSAVYLCASSLVGTGGNYGYTFGSGTRLTVV.